This T cell receptor (beta chain) is drawn from a study of shared clonotypes between healthy human individuals. Here immunoSEQ multiplex PCR was the method, and the copy in TCRdb shows in-frame clones only, minus some. Of some 2,000,000 clones listed, about 95% are singletons. Comments on this clone: No antigen is known for it. The same CDR3 arises from other DNA sequences in this sample as well.

V dropped 2 bases and J dropped 2; count of bases not matched to a gene: 2. CDR3 length: 14 amino acids. CDR1 and CDR2 from the germline V gene are MDHEN and SYDVKM. Study findings and constraints: Read depth was anticipated to influence clonotype sharing among donors.

CD45RO-negative, CCR7-positively selected cells formed the naive CD8 fraction, excluding terminally differentiated effector memory CD45RA+ cells. The V and J genes are TRBV28 and TRBJ2-7; TRBD2 agrees at 8 bases. Sequenced input: naive CD8+ T cells sorted from blood. This sequence was found in a man aged 18 to 29 in good health. CDR3 DNA sequence: TGTGCCAGCAGTTTAGCGGGGGGAGCCTACGAGCAGTACTTC. Encoded protein: CASSLAGGAYEQYF.